These 10 T cell receptor beta chains originate from one sample sequenced in a study of regulatory T cells in long-lasting Graves disease. Researchers made TCR beta libraries by using iRepertoire HTBI primers and running Arm-PCR on CDR3 regions. TCRdb reanalysed the multiplex PCR reads using MiXCR and keeps one entry per CDR3 protein. The sample has around 500,000 distinct CDR3 sequences, 15% to 20% seen once. Time point described: newly diagnosed GD, antithyroid drugs for less than 3 months. Following extraction of RNA from PBMCs, that RNA was used to make the TCR library. These data are also associated with another study on T cells in Graves' hyperthyroidism and ophthalmopathy.

The sequenced sample was peripheral blood mononuclear cells (PBMCs), obtained at new diagnosis, from a patient treated with antithyroid drugs. The receptors here all came from a middle-aged woman with Graves disease.

This clonotype showed up many times. The chain employs TRBV28 and TRBJ2-5; 8 nucleotides agree with TRBD1. CDR3 length: 12 amino acids. Germline-derived CDR1 and CDR2 are MDHEN and SYDVKM. Unmatched junction bases numbered 5, after V lost 5 bases and J lost 9 bases. CDR3 in DNA: TGTGCCAGCAGTGGGGACAGGCGGCCCCAGTACTTC. It yields the protein CASSGDRRPQYF.

This clonotype was counted a single time. It differs at one base from a far larger clone, so likely a read error. The missing conserved phenylalanine or tryptophan at the end of this CDR3 makes a read error likely. The chain recombines TRBV6-1 with TRBJ1-2; D not resolved. CDR1 and CDR2 (germline): MNHNS, SASEGT. The ends were cut back, 2 bases at V and 1 base at J, with 8 bases in the middle. The CDR3 runs to 14 residues. The CDR3 DNA is TGTGCCAGCAGTGAACGAGGCATTAACTATGGCTACACCTCC. It encodes CASSERGINYGYTS.

The chain links TRBV5-1 to TRBJ1-5, with D perhaps TRBD1 (5 bases). V was clipped by 0 bases and J by 0 bases, with 7 bases between them. The germline CDR1 and CDR2 sequences are SGHRS and YFSETQ. The CDR3 runs to 15 residues. The CDR3: CASSLAGHSNQPQHF. Written as DNA, the CDR3 is TGCGCCAGCAGCTTGGCGGGGCATAGCAATCAGCCCCAGCATTTT.

In its sample, this clonotype was seen many times. The chain's CDR3 is CASSVAPLRQETQYF. CDR3 in DNA: TGTGCCAGCAGCGTAGCCCCCCTCCGGCAAGAGACCCAGTACTTC. The chain combines TRBV9 with TRBJ2-5, with D uncertain. The CDR3 covers 15 residues. Germline V gene lookup returns CDR1 SGDLS and CDR2 YYNGEE. The V gene lost 0 bases and the J gene lost 2 bases, with 11 bases spanning the gap.

The rearrangement uses TRBV4-1 and TRBJ1-2, with no clear D. The CDR3 runs 13 residues. Germline CDR1 reads MGHRA; CDR2 reads YSYEKL. Between the trimmed V and J ends, which lost 3 bases and 3 bases, there was a span of 8 bases. CDR3: CASSQAEDYGYTF. The CDR3 bases are TGCGCCAGCAGCCAGGCAGAGGACTATGGCTACACCTTC.

There are a few counts of this clonotype. The chain links TRBV6-2 or TRBV6-3 to TRBJ2-1, with 8 bases lining up with TRBD2. In germline, CDR1 is MNHEY, CDR2 SVGEGT. V gave up 8 bases and J gave up 8 bases; unmatched junction bases: 8. There are 13 residues in the CDR3. CDR3 DNA: TGTGCCAGCTGGACGGGGGGGGTTCATGAGCAGTTCTTC. Protein product: CASWTGGVHEQFF.

This clonotype was observed many times. This chain connects TRBV20-1 to TRBJ2-1, with 8 bases lining up with TRBD2. Germline CDR1 reads DFQATT; CDR2 reads SNEGSKA (reference sequence). The J segment lost 4 bases and the V segment lost 1 base, leaving 9 bases of the junction unmatched. This CDR3 has 16 amino acids. CDR3: CSARAGAGESYNEQFF. In DNA, the CDR3 is TGCAGTGCTAGAGCCGGAGCGGGGGAATCATACAATGAGCAGTTCTTC.

Concerning this clonotype itself: A read error may explain this, as a much larger clone is one base away. This rearrangement joins TRBV7-9 to TRBJ2-1; D uncertain. Looked up from germline, CDR1 is SEHNR and CDR2 is FQNEAQ (reference sequence). This CDR3 is 16 amino acids long. With 5 bases removed from V and 0 bases from J, the gap between germline ends came to 14 bases. The CDR3 nucleotides read TGTGCCAGCAGCACTTCTTGGATTAGCTCCTACAATGAGCAGTTCTTC. Translated: CASSTSWISSYNEQFF.

This clonotype has only a few counts. The chain employs TRBV9 and TRBJ2-2, with unresolved D. Germline lookup yields CDR1 SGDLS and CDR2 YYNGEE. Trimming cost V 4 bases and J 2 bases, with 9 bases left between them. The CDR3 totals 14 residues. CDR3 nucleotide sequence: TGTGCCAGCAGCCCCAACACTAACACCGGGGAGCTGTTTTTT. It specifies CASSPNTNTGELFF.

The sample holds a few counts of this clonotype. CDR3 amino acids: CASSLEGSRANTEAFF. The DNA for the CDR3 is TGCGCCAGCAGCTTGGAAGGGTCGAGGGCTAACACTGAAGCTTTCTTT. The chain has TRBV5-1 and TRBJ1-1; D not resolved. V was shortened by 0 bases and J by 2 bases, with 14 bases between the two germline ends. This CDR3 spans 16 amino acids. The germline V gene has CDR1 SGHRS and CDR2 YFSETQ. Using reference TRBV5-1 and TRBJ1-1 for the parts outside the CDR3, the full variable domain is KAGVTQTPRYLIKTRGQQVTLSCSPISGHRSVSWYQQTPGQGLQFLFEYFSETQRNKGNFPGRFSGRQFSNSRSEMNVSTLELGDSALYLCASSLEGSRANTEAFFGQGTRLTVV.